In its sample, the clone carrying this TCR beta chain was seen once. The data are from a study of shared clonotypes between healthy human individuals. Repertoires were generated with immunoSEQ multiplex PCR, while TCRdb's copy carries only in-frame clones and drops some. Of 800,000 to 1,200,000 clones listed, approximately 80% were seen once; the top ten hold roughly 0.56%. Germline assignment: CDR1 GTSNPN and CDR2 SVGIG (reference sequence). The ends lost 8 bases at V and 5 bases at J; junction bases unmatched: 23. CDR3 length: 17 residues. This receptor was taken from a man between 18 and 35 years old in good health. Some clones in this sample may be carry-over from other donors' samples. This rearrangement joins TRBV30 to TRBJ2-7; 8 bases align to TRBD1. The sample was memory CD4+ T cells from PBMCs. Subset of the sample: CD45RA-negative fraction. The CDR3 sequence: CAQRSGGGQGHVNEQYF. CDR3 bases: TGTGCCCAGAGATCTGGGGGCGGACAGGGACATGTTAACGAGCAGTACTTC. The entire variable domain, with the rest obtained from reference TRBV30 and TRBJ2-7, is as follows: SQTIHQWPATLVQPVGSPLSLECTVEGTSNPNLYWYRQAAGRGLQLLFYSVGIGQISSEVPQNLSASRPQDRQFILSSKKLLLSDSGFYLCAQRSGGGQGHVNEQYFGPGTRLTVT.